This T cell receptor beta chain was observed in a study of CDR3 diversity in severe acne (dated by TCRdb to about 2019). Libraries were constructed by PCR. This sample was sequenced with an Illumina HiSeq 2000. TCRdb passed the public sequencing reads through fastp at Q25 and MiXCR, retaining productive beta sequences. Entries that share a CDR3 protein sequence are merged under the most common genes and DNA. A total of under 95,000 distinct CDR3 sequences appear in this sample, roughly 52% of them only once. In total, the top ten clones hold roughly a tenth of the sample. Many counts were recorded for this clonotype. The antigen this receptor binds is unknown. No base quality values were provided; no much bigger clone lies one nucleotide off. Source material: blood. The receptor comes from a male donor in good health, serving as a control.

The DNA reads as follows: TGCAGTGCTAGAGGCCCCACGGGGACCATGATCACCGGGGAGCTGTTTTTT. Translated, this is CSARGPTGTMITGELFF. Here the chain combines TRBV20-1 and TRBJ2-2; the D element might be TRBD1 or TRBD2, as each aligns at 5 bases. V is cut by 1 base and J by 4 bases, and the space between the germline ends is 19 bases. Inclusive of the bounding cysteine and phenylalanine, the CDR3 is 17 residues long. Of the read, only the CDR3 DNA is kept; its 51 bases are in frame from base 1. The germline V gene (reference sequence) supplies CDR1 DFQATT and CDR2 SNEGSKA.